This entry describes one TCR beta chain. From blood CD8+ and CD4+ T cells, TCR beta sequences were generated. The record originates from a study of CD8 T cells in Susac syndrome. Random hexamers were used to reverse transcribe the RNA input (0.5 to 1 ug). Across 54 Vbeta and 13 Jbeta, TCR beta CDR3 was amplified with immunoSEQ multiplex PCR. MiXCR, applied by TCRdb to the immunoSEQ multiplex PCR reads, yields one record per CDR3 protein. This sample carries hundreds of thousands of distinct CDR3 sequences, around 85% of them seen once, and the ten largest clones take under 0.15%. Germline V gives CDR1 LNHDA, CDR2 SQIVND (reference sequence). V was shortened by 7 bases and J by 5 bases, with 14 bases between the two germline ends. This CDR3 has 13 residues.

Source material: CD8+ T cells from PBMCs. The chain uses TRBV19 and TRBJ1-1; no definite D call. This sequence was found in a human donor with multiple sclerosis. The CDR3 region is CASNIRFGTEAFF. In DNA, the CDR3 is TGTGCCAGTAATATCAGGTTCGGGACTGAAGCTTTCTTT. The complete variable domain, with remaining parts taken from reference TRBV19 and TRBJ1-1, reads DGGITQSPKYLFRKEGQNVTLSCEQNLNHDAMYWYRQDPGQGLRLIYYSQIVNDFQKGDIAEGYSVSREKKESFPLTVTSAQKNPTAFYLCASNIRFGTEAFFGQGTRLTVV.